These 8 T cell receptor beta chains were all obtained from the same sample, sequenced in a study of molecular identifiers for immune sequencing clone quantification. TCRdb itself ran the PCR reads through MiXCR, one entry per CDR3 protein. This table has 550,000 to 750,000 distinct CDR3 sequences, nearly 20% appearing once. Sequencing used naive CD8+ T cells from blood, with Jurkat cell RNA spiked in. This sample's subset: FACS-sorted CD8+CD4-CCR7+CD45RA+ naive T cells. Every receptor here comes from a human donor in good health. Some libraries in this study had Jurkat cell RNA spiked in.

This clonotype has a count of ten or more. This chain links TRBV27 with TRBJ1-2; 9 nucleotides align to TRBD1. The CDR3 is made up of 15 amino acids. Trimming cost V 5 bases and J 0 bases; bases outside gene matches: 4. Germline-derived CDR1 and CDR2 are MNHEY and SMNVEV (reference sequence). The DNA for the CDR3 is TGTGCCAGCAGTATCCGGACAGGGGCTAACTATGGCTACACCTTC. Residues: CASSIRTGANYGYTF.

This clonotype occurred many times. The V gene is TRBV2, the J gene TRBJ1-4, with 9 positions matching TRBD1. This CDR3 is 14 amino acids long. Trimming at V came to 7 bases and at J to 7 bases, leaving 7 bases not matched to a gene. Germline loops: CDR1 SNHLY, CDR2 FYNNEI. The CDR3 reads CASTPDRGREKLFF. CDR3 in DNA: TGTGCCAGCACCCCGGACAGGGGACGTGAAAAACTGTTTTTT.

This clonotype was detected many times. V is TRBV7-2 and J is TRBJ2-1, with D tentatively TRBD1 (6 bases). The ends were cut back, 3 bases at V and 6 bases at J, with 9 bases in the middle. The CDR3 is made up of 13 amino acids. The germline V gene encodes CDR1 SGHTA and CDR2 FQGNSA. CDR3 protein: CASSLGHSNEQFF. For the CDR3, the DNA is TGTGCCAGCAGCTTGGGACACAGCAATGAGCAGTTCTTC.

This clonotype was seen a handful of times. The gene calls are TRBV6-2 or TRBV6-3 and TRBJ2-2, with D unresolved. This CDR3 has 12 amino acids. Trimming shortened V by 3 bases and J by 6 bases, and 5 bases separated the two germline ends. Germline CDR1 is MNHEY and CDR2 is SVGEGT. The CDR3 reads CASSYHAGELFF. CDR3 nucleotides: TGTGCCAGCAGTTATCACGCCGGGGAGCTGTTTTTT.

The chain uses TRBV16 and TRBJ2-7; D may be TRBD1 (6 bases). Germline loops: CDR1 KGHSY, CDR2 FQNENV. The CDR3 extends over 15 amino acids. Trimming left V 2 bases short and J 5 bases short, with 16 bases between. The CDR3 here is CASSQTKVGAHEQYF. In DNA form, the CDR3 reads TGTGCCAGCAGCCAAACAAAAGTGGGGGCCCACGAGCAGTACTTC.

In regard to this clonotype: With a much larger clone just one base away, this may be a read error. J is TRBJ1-2 and V is TRBV20-1; D is unresolved. This CDR3 comprises 10 residues. Germline V lookup: CDR1 DFQATT, CDR2 SNEGSKA (reference sequence). The DNA for the CDR3 is TGCAGTGCTAGAGATATGGGCTACGCCTTC. This gives the protein CSARDMGYAF.

The chain uses TRBV27 and TRBJ2-5; either TRBD1 or TRBD2 may supply D (7 bases each). V lost 8 bases and J 7 bases, leaving 17 bases between the germline ends. The germline V gene has CDR1 MNHEY and CDR2 SMNVEV (reference sequence). The CDR3 has 13 residues. The CDR3 protein is CASQAGGGGTQYF. CDR3 bases: TGTGCCAGCCAGGCAGGGGGGGGGGGGACCCAGTACTTC.

In DNA, the CDR3 is TGTGCCAGCATGCACAGGAGGTCAAGCTCCTACGAGCAGTACTTC. Encoded protein: CASMHRRSSSYEQYF. V gene TRBV13 combines with J gene TRBJ2-7; either TRBD1 or TRBD2 may supply D (5 bases each). The germline V gene has CDR1 PRHDT and CDR2 FYEKMQ (reference sequence). This CDR3 has 15 amino acids. V was cut by 7 bases and J by 0 bases, with 16 bases left in between.